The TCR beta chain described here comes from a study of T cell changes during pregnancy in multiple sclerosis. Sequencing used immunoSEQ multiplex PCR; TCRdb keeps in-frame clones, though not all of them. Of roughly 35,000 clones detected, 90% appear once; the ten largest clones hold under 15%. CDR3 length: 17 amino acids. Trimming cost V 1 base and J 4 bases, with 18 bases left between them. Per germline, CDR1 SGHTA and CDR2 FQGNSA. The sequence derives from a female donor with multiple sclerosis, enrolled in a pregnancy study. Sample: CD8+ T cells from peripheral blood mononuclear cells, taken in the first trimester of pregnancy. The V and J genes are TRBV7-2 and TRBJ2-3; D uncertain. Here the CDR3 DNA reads TGTGCCAGCAGCTTAGTGATTTTCCAGGCGAGAGCAGATACGCAGTATTTT. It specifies CASSLVIFQARADTQYF.